Below, 20 T cell receptor beta chains from the same sample are listed, as sequenced in a study of T-cell reconstitution after alpha-beta-depleted transplantation in children. Unique molecular identifiers were used in preparing the TCRbeta library. TCRdb reprocessed the PCR reads with MiXCR, giving one entry per CDR3 protein. The table has fewer than 120,000 distinct CDR3 sequences, approximately 10% seen once. The specimen was PBMCs from the stem cell graft donor, collected from the stem cell graft. The receptors shown here come from a human donor who donated a stem cell graft to a child with acute lymphoblastic leukemia.

This clonotype was seen repeatedly, ten times or more. The chain links TRBV27 to TRBJ2-3; D may match TRBD1 or TRBD2 (5 bases each). Trimming took off 7 bases at V and 2 bases at J, with 13 bases between the two ends. Germline values: CDR1 MNHEY, CDR2 SMNVEV (reference sequence). The CDR3 loop spans 14 amino acids. The CDR3 here is CASKRGTLTDTQYF. DNA for the CDR3: TGTGCCAGCAAGAGGGGAACACTCACAGATACGCAGTATTTT.

This clonotype was detected only once. V usage is TRBV11-2 and J usage is TRBJ2-3, with 11 positions matching TRBD2. Germline V gene sequence: CDR1 SGHAT, CDR2 FQNNGV. J was trimmed by 3 bases and V by 5 bases; bases with no gene match: 7. The CDR3 has 16 residues. Here the CDR3 reads CASSTTSGRSTDTQYF. CDR3 coding DNA: TGTGCCAGCAGCACAACTAGCGGGAGATCGACAGATACGCAGTATTTT. Filled out from reference TRBV11-2 and TRBJ2-3, the complete variable domain reads EAGVAQSPRYKIIEKRQSVAFWCNPISGHATLYWYQQILGQGPKLLIQFQNNGVVDDSQLPKDRFSAERLKGVDSTLKIQPAKLEDSAVYLCASSTTSGRSTDTQYFGPGTRLTVL.

This clonotype was detected ten times or more. The chain combines TRBV5-1 with TRBJ1-1; TRBD1 matches at 9 bases. CDR3 length: 14 residues. Germline V gene data show CDR1 as SGHRS and CDR2 as YFSETQ. Trimming took 0 bases from V and 6 from J; bases not matched to a gene: 3. The CDR3, as DNA: TGCGCCAGCAGCTTGGGGGACAGGGTCTCTGAAGCTTTCTTT. Amino acid sequence: CASSLGDRVSEAFF.

This clonotype was counted many times. The chain links TRBV5-1 to TRBJ2-5, with TRBD2 as a possible D gene (5 bases). The germline V gene encodes CDR1 SGHRS and CDR2 YFSETQ. The CDR3 has 15 residues. V was shortened by 5 bases and J by 5 bases, with 19 bases between the two germline ends. This CDR3 reads CASRRDSVGRETQYF. The CDR3 DNA reads as TGCGCCAGCAGGAGGGATTCGGTTGGTCGGGAGACCCAGTACTTC.

This clonotype appeared many times. J is TRBJ2-1 and V is TRBV12-3 or TRBV12-4; 11 bases are shared with TRBD2. The CDR3 has 17 residues. J was trimmed by 9 bases and V by 5 bases; bases with no gene match: 15. The CDR3 reads CASSPTLGSGGAGEQFF. CDR3 nucleotide sequence: TGTGCCAGCAGTCCTACCCTAGGTAGCGGGGGGGCGGGTGAGCAGTTCTTC.

There are many counts of this clonotype. This chain links TRBV7-6 with TRBJ1-2; 9 positions agree with TRBD1. The V segment lost 2 bases and the J segment 4 bases; nucleotides outside the gene matches: 5. Germline V lookup: CDR1 SGHVS, CDR2 FNYEAQ. The CDR3 is 15 amino acids. CDR3 nucleotides: TGTGCCAGCAGCTTAAGGGGACAGGGAAGCTATGGCTACACCTTC. Translation gives CASSLRGQGSYGYTF.

This clonotype was seen repeatedly, ten times or more. The chain recombines TRBV28 with TRBJ2-7; 9 positions match TRBD2. The V and J ends lost 7 bases and 3 bases, in that order; junction bases with no gene match: 10. CDR3 length: 15 amino acids. Germline V CDR1 and CDR2: MDHEN, SYDVKM. In nucleotides, the CDR3 is TGTGCCAGCACCCTAGCGGGGACTGTTAGCTACGAGCAGTACTTC. It specifies CASTLAGTVSYEQYF.

As regards this clonotype: This clone may be a read error of a much larger clone one base away. The chain recombines TRBV18 with TRBJ1-5; D might be TRBD1 (6 bases). Germline V gene data show CDR1 as KGHSH and CDR2 as LQKENI. The CDR3 contains 13 residues. CDR3 loop: CASQDSSNQPQRF. Written as DNA, the CDR3 is TGTGCCAGCCAGGACAGTAGCAATCAGCCCCAGCGTTTT. The whole variable domain, remainder taken from reference TRBV18 and TRBJ1-5, is NAGVMQNPRHLVRRRGQEARLRCSPMKGHSHVYWYRQLPEEGLKFMVYLQKENIIDESGMPKERFSAEFPKEGPSILRIQQVVRGDSAAYFCASQDSSNQPQRFGDGTRLSIL.

This clonotype was recorded at least ten times. V and J are TRBV29-1 and TRBJ1-1; weak D call: TRBD1 (5 bases). V lost 6 bases, J lost 4 bases, and 15 bases lay in between. The CDR3 is 13 residues long. Per germline, CDR1 SQVTM and CDR2 ANQGSEA. The CDR3 DNA sequence: TGCAGCGTCGAGGGACCGACCGTCACTGAAGCTTTCTTT. It encodes CSVEGPTVTEAFF.

There are many counts of this clonotype. The chain has TRBV5-1 and TRBJ1-6, with D maybe TRBD1 (6 bases). The CDR3 spans 15 residues. The ends were cut back, 2 bases at V and 5 bases at J, with 11 bases in the middle. Per germline, CDR1 SGHRS and CDR2 YFSETQ. This chain's CDR3 is CASSLQGSDNSPLHF. DNA of the CDR3: TGCGCCAGCAGCTTACAGGGTTCTGATAATTCACCCCTCCACTTT.

This clonotype was observed at least ten times. This chain links TRBV20-1 with TRBJ2-1, with 7 nucleotides matching TRBD2. CDR1 and CDR2 (germline): DFQATT, SNEGSKA (reference sequence). This CDR3 is built from 13 residues. The J segment lost 4 bases and the V segment lost 4 bases, leaving 4 bases of the junction unmatched. In DNA form, the CDR3 reads TGCAGTGCTATGAGCGGGGTGTACAATGAGCAGTTCTTC. It is translated as CSAMSGVYNEQFF.

This clonotype has a handful of counts. The gene calls are TRBV7-9 and TRBJ1-2; 7 nucleotides agree with TRBD1. From germline, CDR1 is SEHNR and CDR2 FQNEAQ (reference sequence). The CDR3 is made up of 16 amino acids. The junction had 13 bases not matched to a gene; V was cut back by 1 base and J by 8 bases. The CDR3 DNA sequence: TGTGCCAGCAGCTTAGACAGGGGCCGCCTCGTCTACGGCTACACCTTC. It codes for CASSLDRGRLVYGYTF.

A note on this clonotype: A read error is possible here, since a much larger clone lies one base away. The V gene is TRBV12-3 or TRBV12-4, the J gene TRBJ1-5; D is unresolved. CDR3 length equals 14 residues. Between the trimmed V and J ends, which lost 10 bases and 5 bases, there was a span of 18 bases. CDR3 bases: TGTGCCACCGGAGGACCGGGCGTGGATCAGCCCCAGCATTTT. This gives the protein CATGGPGVDQPQHF.

This clonotype was detected ten times or more. The chain combines TRBV12-3 or TRBV12-4 with TRBJ2-5, with 12 bases identical to TRBD2. The CDR3 has 15 residues. Trimming took 4 bases from V and 5 from J; bases not matched to a gene: 5. CDR3 protein: CASSSLAGGRETQYF. CDR3 DNA sequence: TGTGCCAGCAGTTCACTAGCGGGGGGCAGGGAGACCCAGTACTTC.

Details on this clonotype: A clone one base away is much larger, so this may be a read error. J is TRBJ1-6 and V is TRBV18; D not resolved. The CDR3 covers 14 residues. Trimming removed 3 bases at V and 8 bases at J, with 11 bases between. The V gene's germline CDR1 is KGHSH and CDR2 LQKENI. CDR3 coding DNA: TGTGCCAGCTCACCCACGACATGGCATTCACCCCTCCACTTT. Its protein product is CASSPTTWHSPLHF.

This clonotype has at least ten counts. V and J are TRBV11-3 and TRBJ2-1; 10 bases fit TRBD1. CDR3 length: 15 amino acids. Trimming cost V 5 bases and J 3 bases; bases outside gene matches: 4. Germline assignment: CDR1 SGHNT and CDR2 YENEEA. The chain's CDR3 is CASSTGQGNYNEQFF. CDR3 bases: TGTGCCAGCAGCACGGGACAGGGGAACTACAATGAGCAGTTCTTC. The entire variable domain, with the rest obtained from reference TRBV11-3 and TRBJ2-1, is as follows: EAGVVQSPRYKIIEKKQPVAFWCNPISGHNTLYWYLQNLGQGPELLIRYENEEAVDDSQLPKDRFSAERLKGVDSTLKIQPAELGDSAVYLCASSTGQGNYNEQFFGPGTRLTVL.

A note on this clonotype: Possible read error: a much larger clone is one base away. The chain couples TRBV20-1 to TRBJ2-1; D unresolved. The V end was cut by 1 base, the J end by 9 bases, with 13 bases between. CDR3 length: 13 amino acids. Germline values: CDR1 DFQATT, CDR2 SNEGSKA (reference sequence). The CDR3 sequence: CSARGSGLGEQFF. CDR3 nucleotide sequence: TGCAGTGCTAGAGGCTCCGGGTTGGGTGAGCAGTTCTTC.

This clonotype appeared many times. The chain uses TRBV5-1 and TRBJ1-2, with D unresolved. This CDR3 spans 13 amino acids. V was trimmed by 0 bases and J by 4 bases, leaving 7 bases between them. Looked up from germline, CDR1 is SGHRS and CDR2 is YFSETQ. The CDR3 region is CASSLADRYGYTF. Written as DNA, the CDR3 is TGCGCCAGCAGCTTGGCAGACCGCTATGGCTACACCTTC.

Ten or more counts support this clonotype. The chain carries TRBV5-1 and TRBJ2-3; possibly TRBD2 for D (6 bases). The CDR3 spans 14 residues. V lost 4 bases and J lost 2, with 11 bases in between. Germline V lookup: CDR1 SGHRS, CDR2 YFSETQ. CDR3 region: CASSRDSNTDTQYF. In nucleotides, the CDR3 is TGCGCCAGCAGCCGGGACTCTAACACAGATACGCAGTATTTT.

About this clonotype: A much larger clone is a single base away; this may be a read error. V usage is TRBV18 and J usage is TRBJ2-1, with 10 bases matching TRBD2. Trimming removed 6 bases from V and 2 bases from J; junction bases left unmatched: 4. Germline V CDR1 and CDR2: KGHSH, LQKENI. This CDR3 spans 15 amino acids. In DNA, the CDR3 is TGTGCCAGCTCGCTAGCGGGAGCCGCCTACAATGAGCAGTTCTTC. Its protein product is CASSLAGAAYNEQFF.